The T cell receptor beta chain described here comes from a study of T cells after posttransplantation cyclophosphamide. Study observations and caveats: Tissue-infiltrating T cells from skin or gut overlapped little with blood T cells.

This clone was observed many times. The antigen remains unidentified. On the day of bone marrow donation, the related graft donor provided peripheral blood. This table comes from immunoSEQ multiplex PCR, and its TCRdb copy is limited to in-frame clones, with some not included. There are tens of thousands of clones in the sample, none observed a single time. Sequencing used PBMCs. The sequence came from a woman aged 60-75 years in good health, CMV-negative, and a related stem cell transplant donor.

The CDR3 sequence: CASSGSGTGIGGYTF. CDR3 bases: TGCGCCAGCAGCGGCTCCGGGACAGGGATTGGTGGCTACACCTTC. V usage is TRBV5-1 and J usage is TRBJ1-2; 9 bases are shared with TRBD1. V lost 4 bases to trimming and J lost 7 bases; unmatched junction nucleotides: 11. The CDR3 runs 15 residues. Germline V gene lookup returns CDR1 SGHRS and CDR2 YFSETQ. Full variable domain (remainder filled in from reference TRBV5-1 and TRBJ1-2): KAGVTQTPRYLIKTRGQQVTLSCSPISGHRSVSWYQQTPGQGLQFLFEYFSETQRNKGNFPGRFSGRQFSNSRSEMNVSTLELGDSALYLCASSGSGTGIGGYTFGSGTRLTVV.